This TCR beta chain was identified during a study of blood T cell repertoires in COVID-19. Study as a whole: The samples span acute and convalescent COVID-19 from the United States, Italy and Spain. T cells, B-cell-depleted T cells, or PBMCs provided the cDNA or gDNA that served as material.

This clone was counted a few times. Seattle's cohort entered during active infection and was followed longitudinally. Trimming cost V 7 bases and J 4 bases, with 13 bases left between them. Germline lookup yields CDR1 ENHRY and CDR2 SYGVKD. The CDR3 runs 13 residues. Data came from immunoSEQ multiplex PCR; TCRdb stores just in-frame clones and leaves some out. The table lists 350,000 to 450,000 clones, about 87% of them singletons, with 2.3% in the top ten. Source material: peripheral blood. This chain links TRBV10-3 with TRBJ1-1; D is possibly TRBD1 (5 bases). This clonotype was sampled from a woman aged 60 to 75 with COVID-19, enrolled during active disease. The CDR3 protein is CAITLGLGTEAFF. CDR3 DNA sequence: TGTGCCATCACGTTGGGGCTTGGCACTGAAGCTTTCTTT.